Below, 20 T cell receptor beta chains from the same sample are listed, as sequenced in a study of radiation and T cells in renal cell carcinoma (dated by TCRdb to about 2020). Library preparation employed the immunoSEQ multiplex PCR assay. As stored in TCRdb, this immuneACCESS dataset retains in-frame rearrangements with V and J assigned. A fraction of the clones does not appear; measured against another copy, unresolved V genes explain less than half of the discrepancy, and the remainder lacks a known reason. The sample records about 100,000 clones, around 84% of which are singletons. About 7.2% of the sample is held by the ten biggest clonotypes. The time point label on this specimen signifies: blood 4 weeks post-SBRT, at nephrectomy. The treatment or condition label, as the study defines it: 15 Gy SBRT to primary tumor, nephrectomy 4 weeks later. This specimen was blood, taken from a patient whose treatment included radiotherapy and nephrectomy. The receptors were gathered from a man in his sixties with renal cell carcinoma.

The V and J genes are TRBV7-6 and TRBJ2-7; D is unresolved. Trimming left V 4 bases short and J 7 bases short, with 11 bases between. CDR1 and CDR2 (germline): SGHVS, FNYEAQ. This CDR3 is built from 12 residues. The DNA for the CDR3 is TGTGCCAGCAGCTCGCCCCCGGAAGAGCAGTACTTC. Its protein product is CASSSPPEEQYF.

This clone was detected once. V gene TRBV19 combines with J gene TRBJ2-6; D is perhaps TRBD1 (6 bases). Germline V gives CDR1 LNHDA, CDR2 SQIVND (reference sequence). There are 19 residues in the CDR3. Trimming pared 1 base from V and 0 bases from J, leaving 16 bases between. The CDR3 loop reads CASSIGGLSVYSGANVLTF. CDR3 bases: TGTGCCAGTAGTATAGGGGGGCTTAGCGTCTACTCTGGGGCCAACGTCCTGACTTTC.

About this clone: Sequence at one end of the junction differs from germline and may be a read error. V usage is TRBV6-1 and J usage is TRBJ2-5, with no clear D. Germline-derived CDR1 and CDR2 are MNHNS and SASEGT. The CDR3 sequence is 10 residues long. This chain's CDR3 is CASRKENQYF. The CDR3 nucleotides are TGTGCCAGCAGAAAGGAGAACCAGTACTTC.

V gene TRBV19 combines with J gene TRBJ2-1; 9 bases map to TRBD2. V lost 5 bases and J lost 7; bases outside the gene matches: 9. Germline-derived CDR1 and CDR2 are LNHDA and SQIVND (reference sequence). This CDR3 is 15 amino acids long. Here the CDR3 DNA reads TGTGCCAGTAGTCCCCAAGCGGGAGGCTCGAATGAGCAGTTCTTC. It translates to CASSPQAGGSNEQFF.

The chain has TRBV27 and TRBJ1-2; tentative D call: TRBD1 (6 bases). The CDR3 sequence is 14 residues long. Germline V gene lookup returns CDR1 MNHEY and CDR2 SMNVEV (reference sequence). V lost 3 bases to trimming and J lost 6 bases, with 14 bases between them. The CDR3 nucleotides are TGTGCCAGCAGTTTCAGCAGGGGAGGTCATGGCTACACCTTC. It is translated as CASSFSRGGHGYTF.

This chain joins TRBV13 and TRBJ2-7, with TRBD2 identical over 13 bases. Germline V gene sequence: CDR1 PRHDT, CDR2 FYEKMQ (reference sequence). The CDR3 contains 15 residues. J gave up 4 bases and V 2 bases, and 2 bases lay outside the gene matches. The CDR3 sequence is CASSLRTSGRYEQYF. CDR3 nucleotides: TGTGCCAGCAGCTTAAGGACTAGCGGGAGATACGAGCAGTACTTC. Filled out from reference TRBV13 and TRBJ2-7, the complete variable domain reads AAGVIQSPRHLIKEKRETATLKCYPIPRHDTVYWYQQGPGQDPQFLISFYEKMQSDKGSIPDRFSAQQFSDYHSELNMSSLELGDSALYFCASSLRTSGRYEQYFGPGTRLTVT.

The CDR3 DNA reads as TGTGCCAGTAGTATAGATCTGGCAGGGGGTGGTTACAATGAGCAGTTCTTC. It specifies CASSIDLAGGGYNEQFF. This chain links TRBV19 with TRBJ2-1, with 7 nucleotides matching TRBD1. CDR3 length: 17 residues. Germline loops: CDR1 LNHDA, CDR2 SQIVND (reference sequence). J was trimmed by 4 bases and V by 0 bases; bases with no gene match: 9.

CDR3 sequence (DNA): TGCGCCAGCAGTCTTAAGACAGGGCGGGAGACCCAGTACTTC. Its protein product is CASSLKTGRETQYF. This chain joins TRBV23-1 and TRBJ2-5; 7 bases match TRBD1. TRBV23-1 is known as an ORF, though its function is uncertain. The CDR3 length is 14 residues. J lost 5 bases, V lost 4 bases, and 7 bases had no gene match.

The CDR3 loop reads CASSLRLAGAWDNEQFF. CDR3 nucleotides: TGTGCCAGCAGCTTAAGGCTAGCGGGAGCTTGGGACAATGAGCAGTTCTTC. The chain joins TRBV7-2 to TRBJ2-1; 10 bases align to TRBD2. Germline CDR1 SGHTA, CDR2 FQGNSA. The CDR3 loop spans 17 amino acids. With V trimmed by 2 bases and J by 5 bases, 9 bases remained unmatched.

J is TRBJ2-7 and V is TRBV5-5; D is perhaps TRBD1 (7 bases). The CDR3 is 15 residues long. Trimming removed 0 bases from V and 3 bases from J, with 13 bases in between. CDR1 and CDR2 (germline): SGHKS, YYEKEE (reference sequence). The CDR3 loop reads CASSLARGVGYEQYF. The DNA of the CDR3 is TGTGCCAGCAGCTTGGCCAGGGGGGTAGGCTACGAGCAGTACTTC.

This sequence joins TRBV10-3 and TRBJ2-5; possible D gene TRBD1, 5 bases. V lost 10 bases, J lost 3 bases, and 12 bases lay in between. The CDR3 covers 12 residues. CDR1 ENHRY and CDR2 SYGVKD come from the germline V gene. For the CDR3, the DNA is TGTGCCACCTCGGACAACGAAGAGACCCAGTACTTC. The encoded protein is CATSDNEETQYF.

The rearrangement uses TRBV15 and TRBJ2-5, with 12 bases matching TRBD2. V lost 2 bases, J lost 6 bases, and 10 bases stayed unmatched. Looked up from germline, CDR1 is LNHNV and CDR2 is YYDKDF (reference sequence). The CDR3 totals 17 residues. The CDR3 region has the DNA TGTGCCACCAGCAGACTAGCGGGAGGGCCTGGGGAAAAGACCCAGTACTTC. Translation gives CATSRLAGGPGEKTQYF. Together with reference TRBV15 and TRBJ2-5, the CDR3 gives the full variable domain: DAMVIQNPRYQVTQFGKPVTLSCSQTLNHNVMYWYQQKSSQAPKLLFHYYDKDFNNEADTPDNFQSRRPNTSFCFLDIRSPGLGDTAMYLCATSRLAGGPGEKTQYFGPGTRLLVL.

This sequence joins TRBV28 and TRBJ1-4, with unresolved D. Trimming pared 6 bases from V and 5 bases from J, leaving 16 bases between. The CDR3 loop spans 15 amino acids. From germline, CDR1 is MDHEN and CDR2 SYDVKM. The CDR3 DNA is TGTGCCAGCAGGCCTGTTAACACGCCCAATGAAAAACTGTTTTTT. Amino acids: CASRPVNTPNEKLFF.

J is TRBJ1-5 and V is TRBV21-1; the table's D call, TRBD1, was not checked against the DNA. TRBV21-1 is given as a pseudogene. The CDR3 covers 18 residues. The CDR3 loop reads CASSKGRYRERSNQPQHF. Here the CDR3 DNA reads TGTGCCAGCAGCAAAGGAAGGTACAGGGAAAGAAGCAATCAGCCCCAGCATTTT.

This sequence joins TRBV21-1 and TRBJ2-7; no check of the table's D call, TRBD1, against the DNA was made. TRBV21-1 is tagged as a pseudogene. The CDR3 loop spans 14 amino acids. The CDR3 region has the DNA TGTGCCAGCAGCAGCGCCATGGGCGTCTACGAGCAGTACTTC. Protein: CASSSAMGVYEQYF.

This clone has only one observation. The CDR3 protein is CASSQGYAGVADTQYF. DNA for the CDR3: TGTGCCAGCAGCCAAGGATATGCGGGAGTGGCAGATACGCAGTATTTT. J is TRBJ2-3 and V is TRBV14, with TRBD2 matching 7 bases. The V gene end was trimmed by 1 base and the J gene end by 4 bases; junction bases not matched to a gene: 8. This CDR3 region has 16 residues. Germline V gives CDR1 SGHDN, CDR2 FVKESK.

The CDR3 sequence: CASSSRTSGSGDTQYF. The CDR3 coding sequence is TGTGCCAGCAGCTCCCGGACTAGCGGGAGTGGAGATACGCAGTATTTT. The chain couples TRBV11-3 to TRBJ2-3, with 13 bases aligning to TRBD2. Unmatched junction bases numbered 6, after V lost 4 bases and J lost 5 bases. The CDR3 has 16 amino acids. The germline V gene encodes CDR1 SGHNT and CDR2 YENEEA.

The CDR3 region has the DNA TGTGCCAGCAGCTTGGTCTCTAGCGGGAGATGGCAAGAGACCCAGTACTTC. This gives the protein CASSLVSSGRWQETQYF. V usage is TRBV11-2 and J usage is TRBJ2-5, with 10 bases identical to TRBD2. V was pared by 3 bases and J by 2 bases, with 9 bases of the junction left unmatched. The CDR3 has 17 amino acids. CDR1 SGHAT and CDR2 FQNNGV come from the germline V gene.

The chain couples TRBV5-4 to TRBJ2-5; D perhaps matches TRBD2 (6 bases). The V gene lost 1 base and the J gene lost 5 bases, with 15 bases spanning the gap. In germline, CDR1 is SGHNT, CDR2 YYREEE (reference sequence). The CDR3 extends over 15 amino acids. The CDR3 sequence is CASSLLTGARETQYF. In DNA form, the CDR3 reads TGTGCCAGCAGCTTGCTCACGGGAGCGAGGGAGACCCAGTACTTC. Variable domain in full (rest from reference TRBV5-4 and TRBJ2-5): ETGVTQSPTHLIKTRGQQVTLRCSSQSGHNTVSWYQQALGQGPQFIFQYYREEENGRGNFPPRFSGLQFPNYSSELNVNALELDDSALYLCASSLLTGARETQYFGPGTRLLVL.

The chain uses TRBV27 and TRBJ2-7; 7 nucleotides agree with TRBD2. Unmatched junction bases numbered 9, after V lost 10 bases and J lost 3 bases. CDR3 length: 13 amino acids. Germline CDR1 reads MNHEY; CDR2 reads SMNVEV (reference sequence). DNA for the CDR3: TGTGCCATCGGCGGCGGGAGAGGCTACGAGCAGTACTTC. This translates into CAIGGGRGYEQYF.